This T cell receptor (beta chain) is from a study of blood T cell repertoires in COVID-19. Overall study context: The United States, Italy and Spain supplied acute and convalescent COVID-19 samples. Sources were T cells, B-cell-depleted T cells, or PBMCs; the material itself was cDNA or gDNA.

The ends were cut back, 3 bases at V and 9 bases at J, with 9 bases in the middle. Germline CDR1 and CDR2: MDHEN and SYDVKM. This CDR3 contains 12 residues. Original analysis: The assay estimated nucleated cells by amplifying reference gene primers. Assay used: immunoSEQ multiplex PCR; TCRdb lists only in-frame clones, some missing. V and J calls plus clone size are reproduced from that table; the DNA served to infer D and trimming. This table has about 9,200 clones, under 90% appearing once. This chain joins TRBV28 and TRBJ1-5; no clear D. The receptor's source is a man between 65 and 85 years old with active COVID-19. The material sequenced was peripheral blood. The CDR3 bases are TGTGCCAGCAGTTTCGAGCATCCGCCCCAGCATTTT. It yields the protein CASSFEHPPQHF.